A single sample gave rise to the 14 T cell receptor beta chains below, sequenced in a study of T cell responses to AZD1222 COVID-19 vaccine. The repertoire was sequenced with immunoSEQ multiplex PCR; TCRdb's copy has only in-frame clones and lacks some. The sample lists about 140,000 clones, around 93% occurring once. The source was peripheral blood, collected on day 0 of AZD1222 vaccination. These receptor sequences come from an adult in good health.

The V gene is TRBV5-1, the J gene TRBJ1-2; D remains ambiguous. Trimming took 2 bases from V and 2 from J, leaving 7 bases between them. CDR1 is SGHRS, CDR2 YFSETQ, per germline. This CDR3 contains 13 residues. CDR3 coding DNA: TGCGCCAGCAGCTTAGGTCAGAACTATGGCTACACCTTC. This sequence encodes CASSLGQNYGYTF.

J is TRBJ1-1 and V is TRBV18; possible D gene TRBD1, 6 bases. This CDR3 is 14 amino acids long. V was pared by 3 bases and J by 5 bases, with 13 bases between. Germline values: CDR1 KGHSH, CDR2 LQKENI. Here the CDR3 reads CASSPQGMGTEAFF. The CDR3 DNA follows: TGTGCCAGCTCACCCCAGGGGATGGGGACTGAAGCTTTCTTT.

The CDR3 bases are TGTGCCAGCAGCTTAGCGGGAGATAGTAATGAGCAGTTCTTC. This translates into CASSLAGDSNEQFF. The chain carries TRBV7-3 and TRBJ2-1; 7 positions match TRBD2. The germline CDR1 and CDR2 sequences are SGHTA and FQGTGA. V trimming: 2 bases; J trimming: 7 bases; junction bases outside the gene matches: 5. CDR3 length: 14 residues.

V is TRBV14 and J is TRBJ1-1; TRBD1 might be the D (5 bases). The ends were cut back, 4 bases at V and 9 bases at J, with 15 bases in the middle. From germline, CDR1 is SGHDN and CDR2 FVKESK. CDR3 length: 13 residues. The CDR3 nucleotides read TGTGCCAGCAGCCGTGACTGGGGGGAGAAAGCTTTCTTT. Encoded protein: CASSRDWGEKAFF.

This chain links TRBV25-1 with TRBJ1-2, with no clear D. CDR1 is MGHDK and CDR2 is SYGVNS in the germline V gene. Trimming removed 3 bases from V and 2 bases from J, with 10 bases in between. The CDR3 runs to 14 residues. For the CDR3, the DNA is TGTGCCAGCAGTGAGCCCAAACGGAACTATGGCTACACCTTC. Its protein is CASSEPKRNYGYTF.

The J gene is TRBJ1-6, the V gene TRBV6-5; D is undetermined. There are 13 residues in the CDR3. The V end was cut by 7 bases, the J end by 0 bases, with 4 bases between. Per the germline V gene, CDR1 is MNHEY and CDR2 is SVGAGI. In DNA, the CDR3 is TGTGCCAGCAAGAGCTCCTATAATTCACCCCTCCACTTT. This encodes CASKSSYNSPLHF.

The V call is TRBV2, the J call TRBJ1-3, with 7 bases that match TRBD1. This CDR3 region has 11 residues. The germline V gene encodes CDR1 SNHLY and CDR2 FYNNEI. J gave up 7 bases and V 8 bases, and 2 bases lay outside the gene matches. The DNA for the CDR3 is TGTGCCAGCGACAGGGTGAACACCATATATTTT. Translation: CASDRVNTIYF.

There are a few counts of this clone. The CDR3 nucleotides are TGTGCCAGCAGCCGGGAGGCAGATACGCAGTATTTT. Amino acid sequence: CASSREADTQYF. V and J are TRBV4-2 and TRBJ2-3, with a tentative D call TRBD2 (6 bases). The CDR3 is 12 residues long. Germline CDR1 is LGHNA and CDR2 is YNFKEQ. With 4 bases removed from V and 4 bases from J, the gap between germline ends came to 6 bases.

V usage is TRBV13 and J usage is TRBJ1-6; D is perhaps TRBD1 (5 bases). Per germline, CDR1 PRHDT and CDR2 FYEKMQ (reference sequence). The CDR3 is 12 residues long. Trimming removed 6 bases from V and 8 bases from J, with 8 bases in between. The CDR3 protein is CASRGRDSPLHF. The CDR3 DNA sequence: TGTGCCAGCAGGGGCAGGGATTCACCCCTCCACTTT.

This clone has a single count. The chain uses TRBV12-3 or TRBV12-4 and TRBJ2-7; D remains ambiguous. This CDR3 has 13 residues. V was clipped by 6 bases and J by 4 bases, with 13 bases between them. CDR3 nucleotide sequence: TGTGCCAGCAGCTCTCGTTTATGGTACGAGCAGTACTTC. Protein sequence: CASSSRLWYEQYF.

The chain has TRBV3-1 (or the pseudogene TRBV3-2) and TRBJ2-5; D perhaps matches TRBD2 (6 bases). Germline CDR1 LGHDT, CDR2 YNNKEL (reference sequence). V was shortened by 0 bases and J by 0 bases, with 14 bases between the two germline ends. The CDR3 is 17 residues long. CDR3 protein: CASSQDRVAEYQETQYF. The DNA of the CDR3 is TGTGCCAGCAGCCAAGATCGGGTAGCGGAGTACCAAGAGACCCAGTACTTC.

This chain connects TRBV9 to TRBJ1-1; D is ambiguous. V shed 0 bases and J shed 3 bases, with 12 bases lying between them. The CDR3 sequence is 15 residues long. Germline loops: CDR1 SGDLS, CDR2 YYNGEE. The CDR3 DNA reads as TGTGCCAGCAGCGTAGATGTGGGAATAGACACTGAAGCTTTCTTT. It codes for CASSVDVGIDTEAFF.

A note on this clone: Sequence at one end of the junction differs from germline and may be a read error. The chain is built from TRBV5-1 and TRBJ1-4, with 7 bases fitting TRBD1. Germline values: CDR1 SGHRS, CDR2 YFSETQ. The CDR3 runs to 13 residues. This CDR3 is CASSLEASGGGVF. The CDR3 nucleotides read TGCGCCAGCAGCTTGGAGGCGTCAGGGGGTGGGGTTTTT.

This clone appeared a single time. The rearrangement joins TRBV29-1 to TRBJ2-7; either TRBD1 or TRBD2 may fit D (6 bases each). CDR1 and CDR2 (germline): SQVTM, ANQGSEA. V lost 0 bases to trimming and J lost 7 bases, with 10 bases between them. The length of the CDR3 is 12 residues. CDR3 protein: CSVEDGGREQYF. In DNA, the CDR3 is TGCAGCGTTGAAGACGGGGGCAGAGAGCAGTACTTC.